This T cell receptor (beta chain) was found in a study of OX40 agonist ivuxolimab in advanced cancers. For the study at large: The diagnoses of dose-escalation patients were hepatocellular carcinoma, melanoma, renal cell or head and neck cancer.

Study results and limitations: The study observed clonal expansion of CD4+ and CD8+ blood T cells by week 6 at 0.1 to 3.0 mg/kg. Among the lowest levels of clonal expansion were found in partial responders at 0.1-3.0 mg/kg.

For this clone: The antigen remains unidentified.

V gave up 3 bases and J gave up 8 bases; unmatched junction bases: 8. The CDR3 extends over 16 amino acids. Germline V gene lookup returns CDR1 SGHAT and CDR2 FQNNGV. The assay was immunoSEQ multiplex PCR, and TCRdb's table has in-frame clones only and misses some. The sample lists 20,000 to 30,000 clones, approximately 85% occurring once. This sequence joins TRBV11-2 and TRBJ1-4, with 11 bases aligning to TRBD1. Sample: CD4+ or CD8+ T cells sorted from blood, taken in a trial of the OX40 agonist ivuxolimab. The clonotype was recovered from an adult with an advanced solid tumor such as melanoma, head and neck, liver or kidney cancer. CDR3 region: CASSLDRDRGGEKLFF. DNA of the CDR3: TGTGCCAGCAGCTTGGACCGGGACAGGGGGGGAGAAAAACTGTTTTTT.